This passage covers 11 T cell receptor beta chains from one sample sequenced in a study of cytomegalovirus exposure and HLA in healthy donors. With 60 Vbeta and 13 Jbeta primers, the PCR was carried out. Sequenced by immunoSEQ multiplex PCR; TCRdb stores in-frame clones only, minus some. This table holds roughly 230,000 clones, around 90% found once. Sequencing was carried out using PBMCs. The source of these receptors is a girl aged 2 to 9 in good health and CMV-seronegative.

The V gene is TRBV19, the J gene TRBJ2-1; perhaps TRBD1 as D (5 bases). Germline V gene data show CDR1 as LNHDA and CDR2 as SQIVND (reference sequence). V lost 6 bases to trimming and J lost 2 bases, with 17 bases between them. The CDR3 runs to 16 residues. The CDR3 DNA sequence: TGTGCCAGTAGCCCTACAGGCGCCCAAACCTACAATGAGCAGTTCTTC. Encoded protein: CASSPTGAQTYNEQFF.

V is TRBV6-5 and J is TRBJ2-7, with TRBD1 identical over 9 bases. CDR1 MNHEY and CDR2 SVGAGI come from the germline V gene. Losses at the gene ends were 7 bases for V and 4 bases for J; bases not matched to a gene: 11. This CDR3 region has 15 residues. The CDR3 coding sequence is TGTGCCAGCACCCGTGGACAGGGGAAGGAGTACGAGCAGTACTTC. This codes for CASTRGQGKEYEQYF.

The chain couples TRBV11-1 to TRBJ2-6; no definite D call. The CDR3 is 13 amino acids. Germline CDR1 reads SGHAT; CDR2 reads FQDESV (reference sequence). The ends were cut back, 4 bases at V and 2 bases at J, with 3 bases in the middle. The CDR3 loop is CASSSAGANVLTF. Here the CDR3 DNA reads TGTGCCAGCAGCTCGGCTGGGGCCAACGTCCTGACTTTC.

This clone was seen a handful of times. J is TRBJ1-1 and V is TRBV5-8; 8 nucleotides match TRBD1. The CDR3 length is 15 residues. The V segment lost 0 bases and the J segment 1 base; nucleotides outside the gene matches: 2. The germline CDR1 and CDR2 sequences are SGHTS and YDEGEE. CDR3 protein: CASSLGQGWNTEAFF. For the CDR3, the DNA is TGTGCCAGCAGCTTGGGACAGGGGTGGAACACTGAAGCTTTCTTT.

The chain couples TRBV2 to TRBJ2-7; D not resolved. Per the germline V gene, CDR1 is SNHLY and CDR2 is FYNNEI. The CDR3 has 14 residues. V was pared by 10 bases and J by 2 bases, with 18 bases between. CDR3 residues: CATMREVHTYEQYF. The CDR3 bases are TGTGCCACCATGAGAGAGGTCCACACCTACGAGCAGTACTTC.

This chain uses TRBV6-6 with TRBJ2-7; the D gene is possibly TRBD1 (5 bases). Germline CDR1 is MNHNY and CDR2 is SVGAGI (reference sequence). The CDR3 is 12 residues long. The V gene lost 7 bases and the J gene lost 3 bases, with 10 bases spanning the gap. DNA for the CDR3: TGTGCCAGCAACGGACAAAGCTACGAGCAGTACTTC. Residues: CASNGQSYEQYF.

The CDR3 loop is CASSLGGQGFSGNTIYF. Here the CDR3 DNA reads TGTGCCAGCAGCTTAGGAGGACAGGGCTTCTCTGGAAACACCATATATTTT. The chain carries TRBV7-6 and TRBJ1-3, with 8 bases identical to TRBD1. The CDR3 contains 17 residues. Trimming at V came to 1 base and at J to 0 bases, leaving 5 bases not matched to a gene. From germline, CDR1 is SGHVS and CDR2 FNYEAQ. Full variable domain (remainder filled in from reference TRBV7-6 and TRBJ1-3): GAGVSQSPRYKVTKRGQDVALRCDPISGHVSLYWYRQALGQGPEFLTYFNYEAQQDKSGLPNDRFSAERPEGSISTLTIQRTEQRDSAMYRCASSLGGQGFSGNTIYFGEGSWLTVV.

The rearrangement links TRBV4-2 to TRBJ2-7; D is possibly TRBD2 (6 bases). The CDR3 loop spans 16 amino acids. V lost 5 bases, J lost 7 bases, and 24 bases lay in between. CDR1 LGHNA and CDR2 YNFKEQ come from the germline V gene. CDR3: CASSDSVSGTTGEQYF. CDR3 nucleotides: TGTGCCAGCAGCGATTCGGTTAGCGGCACCACGGGAGAGCAGTACTTC.

The J gene is TRBJ2-2, the V gene TRBV11-3, with 7 bases fitting TRBD1. J gave up 5 bases and V 5 bases, and 5 bases lay outside the gene matches. The CDR3 length is 14 residues. Germline V gene lookup returns CDR1 SGHNT and CDR2 YENEEA. This chain's CDR3 is CASSPQTGTGELFF. In DNA form, the CDR3 reads TGTGCCAGCAGCCCACAGACAGGGACCGGGGAGCTGTTTTTT.

The chain combines TRBV25-1 with TRBJ1-1, with 9 bases that match TRBD1. Germline V gene data show CDR1 as MGHDK and CDR2 as SYGVNS. V trimming: 7 bases; J trimming: 6 bases; junction bases outside the gene matches: 6. The CDR3 has 13 residues. The CDR3 reads CASIGQGFAEAFF. The CDR3 region has the DNA TGTGCCAGCATCGGACAGGGGTTCGCTGAAGCTTTCTTT.

The chain has TRBV7-2 and TRBJ2-5, with D unresolved. This CDR3 is 11 amino acids long. The germline gives CDR1 SGHTA, CDR2 FQGNSA. Trimming took off 5 bases at V and 4 bases at J, with 5 bases between the two ends. CDR3 region: CASSPLETQYF. CDR3 DNA sequence: TGTGCCAGCAGCCCCTTAGAGACCCAGTACTTC.